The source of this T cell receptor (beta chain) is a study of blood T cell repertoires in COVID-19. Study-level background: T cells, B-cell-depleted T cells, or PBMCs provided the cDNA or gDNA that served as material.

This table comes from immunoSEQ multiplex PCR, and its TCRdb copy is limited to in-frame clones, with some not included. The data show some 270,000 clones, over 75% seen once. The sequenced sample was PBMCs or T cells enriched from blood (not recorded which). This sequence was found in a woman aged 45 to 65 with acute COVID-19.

For the CDR3, the DNA is TGTGCCAGCAGCGTATACAGGGGGGTCCCCAAGGAGCGGGGCGTAAATGAGCAGTTCTTC. Amino acid sequence: CASSVYRGVPKERGVNEQFF. The chain links TRBV5-4 to TRBJ2-1; tentative D call: TRBD1 (8 bases). CDR3 length equals 20 residues. Looked up from germline, CDR1 is SGHNT and CDR2 is YYREEE (reference sequence). Trimming cost V 4 bases and J 7 bases, with 33 bases left between them.